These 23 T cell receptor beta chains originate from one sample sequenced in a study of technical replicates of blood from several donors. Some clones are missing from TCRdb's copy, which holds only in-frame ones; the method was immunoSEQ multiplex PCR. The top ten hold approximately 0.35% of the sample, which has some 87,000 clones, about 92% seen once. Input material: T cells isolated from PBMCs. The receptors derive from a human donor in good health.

The CDR3 loop is CASSLFIPDTQYF. The CDR3 region has the DNA TGCGCCAGCAGCCTTTTCATTCCAGATACGCAGTATTTT. V usage is TRBV4-1 and J usage is TRBJ2-3; no clear D. V gave up 4 bases and J gave up 4 bases, with 9 bases separating them. The CDR3 loop spans 13 amino acids. The germline V gene has CDR1 MGHRA and CDR2 YSYEKL.

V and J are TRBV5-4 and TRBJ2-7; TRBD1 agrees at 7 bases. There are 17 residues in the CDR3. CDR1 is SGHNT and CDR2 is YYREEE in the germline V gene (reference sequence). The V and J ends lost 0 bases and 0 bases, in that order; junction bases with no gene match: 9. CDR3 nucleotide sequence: TGTGCCAGCAGCTTGGCCAAGGACAGGAGGAGCTCCTACGAGCAGTACTTC. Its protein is CASSLAKDRRSSYEQYF.

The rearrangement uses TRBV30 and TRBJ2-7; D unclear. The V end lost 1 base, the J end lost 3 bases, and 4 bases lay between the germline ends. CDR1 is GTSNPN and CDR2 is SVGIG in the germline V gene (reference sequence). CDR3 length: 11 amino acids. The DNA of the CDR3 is TGTGCCTGGAGTGACATCTACGAGCAGTACTTC. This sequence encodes CAWSDIYEQYF.

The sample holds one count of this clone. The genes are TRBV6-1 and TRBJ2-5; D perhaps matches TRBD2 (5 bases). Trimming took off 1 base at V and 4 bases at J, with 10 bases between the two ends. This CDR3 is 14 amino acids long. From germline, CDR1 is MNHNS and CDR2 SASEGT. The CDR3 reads CASSEEWRRETQYF. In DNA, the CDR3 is TGTGCCAGCAGTGAAGAGTGGAGGCGAGAGACCCAGTACTTC.

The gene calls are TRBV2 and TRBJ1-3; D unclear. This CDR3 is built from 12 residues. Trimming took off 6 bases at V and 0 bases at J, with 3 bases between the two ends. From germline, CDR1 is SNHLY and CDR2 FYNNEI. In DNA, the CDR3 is TGTGCCAGCAGCTTCTCTGGAAACACCATATATTTT. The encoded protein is CASSFSGNTIYF.

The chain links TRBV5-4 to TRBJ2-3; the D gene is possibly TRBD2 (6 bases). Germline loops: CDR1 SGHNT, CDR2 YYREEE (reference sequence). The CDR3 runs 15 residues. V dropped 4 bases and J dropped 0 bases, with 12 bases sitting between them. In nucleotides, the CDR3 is TGTGCCAGCAGCCCCCGGGGGTCTAGCACAGATACGCAGTATTTT. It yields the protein CASSPRGSSTDTQYF.

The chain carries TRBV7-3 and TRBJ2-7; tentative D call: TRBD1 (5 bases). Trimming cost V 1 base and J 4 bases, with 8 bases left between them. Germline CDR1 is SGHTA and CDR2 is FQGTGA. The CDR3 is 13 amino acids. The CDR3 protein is CASSLRSGYEQYF. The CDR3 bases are TGTGCCAGCAGCTTAAGGTCAGGGTACGAGCAGTACTTC.

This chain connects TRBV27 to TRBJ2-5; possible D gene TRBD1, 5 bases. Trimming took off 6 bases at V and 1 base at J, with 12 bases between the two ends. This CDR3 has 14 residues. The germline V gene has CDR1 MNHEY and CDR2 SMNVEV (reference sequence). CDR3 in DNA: TGTGCCAGCAGGAGGACATTCCCCCAAGAGACCCAGTACTTC. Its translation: CASRRTFPQETQYF.

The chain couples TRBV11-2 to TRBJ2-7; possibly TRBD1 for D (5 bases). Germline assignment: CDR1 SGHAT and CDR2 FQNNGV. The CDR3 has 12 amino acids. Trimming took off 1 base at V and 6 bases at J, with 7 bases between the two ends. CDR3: CASSLGGLEQYF. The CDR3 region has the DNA TGTGCCAGCAGCTTAGGGGGCCTCGAGCAGTACTTC.

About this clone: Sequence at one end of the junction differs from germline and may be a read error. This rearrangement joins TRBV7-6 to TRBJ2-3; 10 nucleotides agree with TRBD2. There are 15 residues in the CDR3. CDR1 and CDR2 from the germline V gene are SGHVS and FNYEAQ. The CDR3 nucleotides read TGTGCCAGCAGCCTAGCGGGAGAGGGCACAGATACGCAGTATTTT. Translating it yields CASSLAGEGTDTQYF.

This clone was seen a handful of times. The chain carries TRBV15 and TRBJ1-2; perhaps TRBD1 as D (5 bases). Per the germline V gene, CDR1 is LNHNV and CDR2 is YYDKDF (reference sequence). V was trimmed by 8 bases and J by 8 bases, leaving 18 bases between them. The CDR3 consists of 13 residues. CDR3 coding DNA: TGTGCCACCTATCCAGGCGGGGCACTGGGCTACACCTTC. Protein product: CATYPGGALGYTF.

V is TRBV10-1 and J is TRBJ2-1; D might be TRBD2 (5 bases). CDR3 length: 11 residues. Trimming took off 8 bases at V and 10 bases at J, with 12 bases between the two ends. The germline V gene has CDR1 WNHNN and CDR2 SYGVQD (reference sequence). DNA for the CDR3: TGCGCCAGCCCCCGCACGGGGGAGCAGTTCTTC. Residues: CASPRTGEQFF.

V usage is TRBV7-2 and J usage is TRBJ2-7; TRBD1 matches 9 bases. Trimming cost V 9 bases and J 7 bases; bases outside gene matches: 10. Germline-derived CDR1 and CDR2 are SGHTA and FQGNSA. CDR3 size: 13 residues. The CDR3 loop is CASSRGQGWEQYF. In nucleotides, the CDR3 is TGTGCCAGTTCGAGAGGACAGGGGTGGGAGCAGTACTTC.

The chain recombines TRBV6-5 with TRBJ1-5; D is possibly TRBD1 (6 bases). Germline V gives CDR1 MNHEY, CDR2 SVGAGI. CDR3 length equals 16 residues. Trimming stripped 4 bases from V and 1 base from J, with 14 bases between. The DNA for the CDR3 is TGTGCCAGCAGTTCACAGGGAGTTCAGAGCAATCAGCCCCAGCATTTT. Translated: CASSSQGVQSNQPQHF.

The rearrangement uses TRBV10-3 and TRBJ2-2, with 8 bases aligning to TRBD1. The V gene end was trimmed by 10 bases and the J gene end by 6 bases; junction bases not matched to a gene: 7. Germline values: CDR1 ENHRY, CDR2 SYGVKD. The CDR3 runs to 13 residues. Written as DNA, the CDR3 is TGTGCCACCGGACAGGGATTATCCGGGGAGCTGTTTTTT. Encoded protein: CATGQGLSGELFF.

CDR3 nucleotide sequence: TGCAGCGTTCCGGGACTTTCGGATACGCAGTATTTT. This translates into CSVPGLSDTQYF. The V gene is TRBV29-1, the J gene TRBJ2-3; D possibly corresponds to TRBD2 (6 bases). CDR1 and CDR2 from the germline V gene are SQVTM and ANQGSEA. V was clipped by 5 bases and J by 6 bases, with 12 bases between them. This CDR3 comprises 12 residues.

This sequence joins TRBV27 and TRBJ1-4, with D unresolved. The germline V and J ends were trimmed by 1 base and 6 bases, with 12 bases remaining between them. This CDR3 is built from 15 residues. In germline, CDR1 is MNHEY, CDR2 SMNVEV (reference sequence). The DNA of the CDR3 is TGTGCCAGCAGTTTATTTCTAGGGAGGGATGAAAAACTGTTTTTT. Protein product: CASSLFLGRDEKLFF. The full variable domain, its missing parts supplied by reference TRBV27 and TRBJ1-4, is EAQVTQNPRYLITVTGKKLTVTCSQNMNHEYMSWYRQDPGLGLRQIYYSMNVEVTDKGDVPEGYKVSRKEKRNFPLILESPSPNQTSLYFCASSLFLGRDEKLFFGSGTQLSVL.

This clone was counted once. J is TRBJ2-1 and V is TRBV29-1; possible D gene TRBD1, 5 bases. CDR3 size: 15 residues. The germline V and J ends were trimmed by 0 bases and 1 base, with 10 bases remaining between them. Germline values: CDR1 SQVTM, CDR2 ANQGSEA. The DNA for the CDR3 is TGCAGCGTTGAAGAAAGGGGTGGGTCCTACAATGAGCAGTTCTTC. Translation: CSVEERGGSYNEQFF.

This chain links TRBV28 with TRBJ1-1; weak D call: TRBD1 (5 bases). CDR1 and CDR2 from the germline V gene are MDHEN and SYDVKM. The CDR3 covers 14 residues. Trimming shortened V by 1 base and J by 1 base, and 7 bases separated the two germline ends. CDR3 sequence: CASSLFRGNTEAFF. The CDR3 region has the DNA TGTGCCAGCAGTTTATTTAGGGGGAACACTGAAGCTTTCTTT.

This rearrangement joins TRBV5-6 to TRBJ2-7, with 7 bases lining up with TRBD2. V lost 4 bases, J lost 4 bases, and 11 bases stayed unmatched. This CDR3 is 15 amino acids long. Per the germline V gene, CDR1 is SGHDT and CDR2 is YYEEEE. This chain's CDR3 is CASSPGPSGGYEQYF. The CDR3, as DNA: TGTGCCAGCAGCCCAGGTCCTTCGGGGGGATACGAGCAGTACTTC.

This CDR3 is CASSPGGETEAFF. The DNA of the CDR3 is TGTGCCAGCTCTCCCGGGGGGGAAACTGAAGCTTTCTTT. The chain combines TRBV18 with TRBJ1-1; possible D gene TRBD1, 5 bases. V was pared by 6 bases and J by 5 bases, with 13 bases between. The germline V gene encodes CDR1 KGHSH and CDR2 LQKENI. This CDR3 is built from 13 residues.

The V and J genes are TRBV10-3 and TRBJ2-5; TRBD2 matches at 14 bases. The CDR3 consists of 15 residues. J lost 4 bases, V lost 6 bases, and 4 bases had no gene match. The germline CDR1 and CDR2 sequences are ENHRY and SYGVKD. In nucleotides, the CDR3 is TGTGCCATCAGCTGGGGACTAGCGGGAGTAGAGACCCAGTACTTC. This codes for CAISWGLAGVETQYF.

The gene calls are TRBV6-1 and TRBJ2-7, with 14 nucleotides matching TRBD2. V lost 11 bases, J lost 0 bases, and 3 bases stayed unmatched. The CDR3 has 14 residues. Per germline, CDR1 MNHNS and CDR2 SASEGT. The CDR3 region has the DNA TGTGCCGGAGGGACTAGCGGGAGCTCCTACGAGCAGTACTTC. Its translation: CAGGTSGSSYEQYF.